This T cell receptor beta chain originates from a study of a mutant IDH1 vaccine in newly diagnosed glioma. On the study more broadly: Treated patients, averaging roughly 40 years, were around 60% male and about 38% female. Every participant had undergone radiotherapy, temozolomide, or both before, and most underwent both.

Stated time point: baseline, week 1 (first vaccination visit). Treatment denoted: pre-vaccination baseline after standard-of-care therapy. Donors had new IDH1-mutant astrocytomas of WHO grade 3 or 4 (ATRX-lost). Profiling relied on immunoSEQ multiplex PCR, and the TCRdb table lists in-frame clones only, not all of them. The sample records around 92,000 clones, 85% to 90% being singletons. Study-level results: The authors found pseudoprogression apparently unrelated to changes in top peripheral T cell clonotypes.

As regards this clone: Its antigen is as yet unknown.

V dropped 8 bases and J dropped 0 bases, with 5 bases sitting between them. Germline CDR1 and CDR2: WNHNN and SYGVQD (reference sequence). The CDR3 loop spans 12 amino acids. This rearrangement joins TRBV10-1 to TRBJ2-1; D might be TRBD2 (5 bases). The sample was PBMCs, taken from a glioma patient treated with radiotherapy, temozolomide or both. This sequence originates from a woman aged 45-59 years with glioma. The CDR3 sequence: CASGSSYNEQFF. The CDR3 coding sequence is TGCGCCAGCGGGAGCTCCTACAATGAGCAGTTCTTC.